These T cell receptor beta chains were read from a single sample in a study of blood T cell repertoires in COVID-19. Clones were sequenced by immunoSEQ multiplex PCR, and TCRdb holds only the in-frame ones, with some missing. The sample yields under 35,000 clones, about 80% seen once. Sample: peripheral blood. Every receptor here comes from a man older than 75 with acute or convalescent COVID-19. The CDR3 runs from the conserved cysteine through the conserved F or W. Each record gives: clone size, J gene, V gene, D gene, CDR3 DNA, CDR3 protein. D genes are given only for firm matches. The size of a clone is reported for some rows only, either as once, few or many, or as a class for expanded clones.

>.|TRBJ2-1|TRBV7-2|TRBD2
TGTGCCAGCAGCTGGGAGGGATCCTCCTACAATGAGCAGTTCTTC
CASSWEGSSYNEQFF
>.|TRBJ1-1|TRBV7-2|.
TGTGCCAGCAGCCGTGCCGGGGGGATGAACACTGAAGCTTTCTTT
CASSRAGGMNTEAFF
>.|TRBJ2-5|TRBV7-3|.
TGTGCCAGCAGCTTAAACGCAGGACAAGAGACCCAGTACTTC
CASSLNAGQETQYF
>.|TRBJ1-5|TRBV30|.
TGTGCCTGGAGCCGCCAGACAGGCAATCAGCCCCAGCATTTT
CAWSRQTGNQPQHF
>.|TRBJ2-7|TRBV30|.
TGTGCCTGGAGTGTACGGGTCGAGCAGTACTTC
CAWSVRVEQYF
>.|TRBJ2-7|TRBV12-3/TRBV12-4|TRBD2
TGTGCCAGCAGCGCGGGGGGGAACGAGCAGTACTTC
CASSAGGNEQYF
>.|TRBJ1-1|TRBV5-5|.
TGTGCCAGCAGCTTGGTTCGAGGGAGTCGATTTGCTTTCTTT
CASSLVRGSRFAFF
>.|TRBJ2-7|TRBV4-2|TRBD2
TGTGCCAGCAGCCAAGGACTAGCGGGAGAGAGTTACGAGCAGTACTTC
CASSQGLAGESYEQYF
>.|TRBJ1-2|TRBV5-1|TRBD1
TGCGCCAGCAGCCCGGGACAGGGTTGGGACTATGGCTACACCTTC
CASSPGQGWDYGYTF
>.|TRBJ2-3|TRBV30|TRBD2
TGTGCCTGGAGTTCACCTCGGGGGGGGAAAAGCACAGATACGCAGTATTTT
CAWSSPRGGKSTDTQYF
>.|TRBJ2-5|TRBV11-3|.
TGTGCCAGCCTATCAACGGGGACACCGAACCAAGGGACCCAGTACTTC
CASLSTGTPNQGTQYF
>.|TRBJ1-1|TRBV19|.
TGTGCCAGTAGTCCTGGGCGGGCGTTGGACACTGAAGCTTTCTTT
CASSPGRALDTEAFF
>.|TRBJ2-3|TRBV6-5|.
TGTGCCAGCAGCCCACGGGGCACAGATACGCAGTATTTT
CASSPRGTDTQYF
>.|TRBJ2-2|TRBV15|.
TGTGCCACCAGCAGAGGAGGAGGGTTTGGAACCGGGGAGCTGTTTTTT
CATSRGGGFGTGELFF
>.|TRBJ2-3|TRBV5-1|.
TGCGCCAGCAGCTTGGGGACTACTAGCACAGATACGCAGTATTTT
CASSLGTTSTDTQYF
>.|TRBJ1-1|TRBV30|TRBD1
TGTGCCTGGAGTGGGGACAGACTGAACACTGAAGCTTTCTTT
CAWSGDRLNTEAFF
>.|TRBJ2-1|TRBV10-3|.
TGTGCCATCAGTGTGTGGTCAGATCGGGATGAGCAGTTCTTC
CAISVWSDRDEQFF
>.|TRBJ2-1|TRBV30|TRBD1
TGTGCCTGGAGTGTACTAAAGGGGGCCAGCTCCTACAATGAGCAGTTCTTC
CAWSVLKGASSYNEQFF
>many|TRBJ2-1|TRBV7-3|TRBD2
TGTGCCAGCAGCCCCGGAGTAGCGGGGGGAGAAAATGAGCAGTTCTTC
CASSPGVAGGENEQFF